This TCR beta chain derives from a study of STAT3 mutations in large granular lymphocyte leukemia. With 6 bases clipped from V and 3 bases from J, the junction kept 12 bases outside the gene matches. Germline-derived CDR1 and CDR2 are SGHNT and YYREEE (reference sequence). The CDR3 extends over 17 amino acids. Study-wide points: At least one immunodominant TCR beta clonotype appeared in every T-cell large granular lymphocyte leukemia patient. Clonal expansion was inferred from samples taken at other timepoints. Persisting codominant clonotypes may have hidden a small pathogenic clone.

Assay: immunoSEQ multiplex PCR; the TCRdb copy retains only in-frame clones and omits some. The table records 13,000 or so clones, 80% to 90% of them present only once. As to this clone: The antigen is undetermined.

The TCR was taken from a human donor with T large granular lymphocyte leukemia. Some clones in this sample may be carry-over from other donors' samples. The specimen was PBMCs. The chain employs TRBV5-4 and TRBJ2-2; 9 bases are a match to TRBD2. This chain's CDR3 is CASTLGAGGPDTGELFF. The CDR3 coding sequence is TGTGCCAGCACTCTGGGGGCGGGAGGGCCGGACACCGGGGAGCTGTTTTTT.